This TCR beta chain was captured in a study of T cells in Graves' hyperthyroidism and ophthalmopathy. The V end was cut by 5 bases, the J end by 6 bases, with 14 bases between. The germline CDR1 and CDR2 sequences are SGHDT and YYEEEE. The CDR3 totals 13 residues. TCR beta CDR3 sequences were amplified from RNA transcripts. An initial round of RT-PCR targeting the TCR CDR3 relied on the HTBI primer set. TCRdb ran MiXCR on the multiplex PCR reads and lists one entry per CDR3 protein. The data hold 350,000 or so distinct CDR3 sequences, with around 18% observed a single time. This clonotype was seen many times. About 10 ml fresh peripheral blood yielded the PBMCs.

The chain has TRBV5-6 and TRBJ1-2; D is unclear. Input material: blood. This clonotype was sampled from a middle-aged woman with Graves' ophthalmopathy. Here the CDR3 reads CASRYEITDGYTF. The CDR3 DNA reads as TGTGCCAGCAGGTATGAGATTACGGATGGCTACACCTTC.